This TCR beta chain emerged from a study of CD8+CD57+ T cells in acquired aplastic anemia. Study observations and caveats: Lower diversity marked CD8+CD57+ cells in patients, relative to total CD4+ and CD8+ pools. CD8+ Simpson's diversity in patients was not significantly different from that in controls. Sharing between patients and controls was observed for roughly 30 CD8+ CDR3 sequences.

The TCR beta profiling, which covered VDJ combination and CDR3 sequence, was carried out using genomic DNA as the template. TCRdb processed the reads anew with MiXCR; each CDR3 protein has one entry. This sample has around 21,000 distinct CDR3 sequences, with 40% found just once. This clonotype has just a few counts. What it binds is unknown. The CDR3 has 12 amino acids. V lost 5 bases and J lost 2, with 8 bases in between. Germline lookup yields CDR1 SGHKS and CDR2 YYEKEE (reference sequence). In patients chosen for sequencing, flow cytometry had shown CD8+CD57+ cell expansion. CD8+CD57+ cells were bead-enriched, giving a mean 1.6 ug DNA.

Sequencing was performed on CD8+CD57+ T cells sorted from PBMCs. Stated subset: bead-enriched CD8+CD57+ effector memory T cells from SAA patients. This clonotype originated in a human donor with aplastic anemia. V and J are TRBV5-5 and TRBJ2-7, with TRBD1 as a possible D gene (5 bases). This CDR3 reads CASSDSTYEQYF. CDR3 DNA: TGTGCCAGCAGTGACAGTACCTACGAGCAGTACTTC.